Following are 22 T cell receptor beta chains from one sample sequenced in a study of shared clonotypes between healthy human individuals. Positively selected for CCR7, the CD45RO-negative cells used as naive CD8 cells excluded terminally differentiated effector memory CD45RA+ cells. Sequencing was performed with immunoSEQ multiplex PCR; in TCRdb, only in-frame clones are kept and a portion is missing. The data show some 630,000 clones, with about 96% seen just once and 0.095% to 0.13% held by the top ten. The sample was naive CD8+ T cells sorted from blood. The origin of the receptors is a woman aged 25 to 39 in good health.

The V and J genes are TRBV6-1 and TRBJ2-7; 10 positions match TRBD1. V lost 3 bases, J lost 5 bases, and 13 bases stayed unmatched. The CDR3 is 17 amino acids. The germline CDR1 and CDR2 sequences are MNHNS and SASEGT. The CDR3 loop is CASSDTTLGTGAHEQYF. CDR3 nucleotide sequence: TGTGCCAGCAGTGATACCACGCTGGGGACAGGGGCCCACGAGCAGTACTTC.

The rearrangement joins TRBV4-1 to TRBJ1-5; D gene unclear. Trimming took off 0 bases at V and 3 bases at J, with 9 bases between the two ends. Germline CDR1 and CDR2: MGHRA and YSYEKL. The CDR3 has 15 residues. The CDR3: CASSQEFLPNQPQHF. The CDR3 bases are TGCGCCAGCAGCCAAGAATTTCTTCCCAATCAGCCCCAGCATTTT.

The gene calls are TRBV28 and TRBJ2-2, with TRBD2 matching over 7 bases. V was pared by 5 bases and J by 0 bases, with 3 bases of the junction left unmatched. Per germline, CDR1 MDHEN and CDR2 SYDVKM. The CDR3 consists of 15 residues. As DNA, the CDR3 is TGTGCCAGCAGTCTCCTAGCGGCGAACACCGGGGAGCTGTTTTTT. Translated: CASSLLAANTGELFF.

The chain couples TRBV28 to TRBJ2-2; no reliable D call. Trimming took 2 bases from V and 5 from J, leaving 9 bases between them. This CDR3 region has 14 residues. Germline CDR1 and CDR2: MDHEN and SYDVKM. This chain's CDR3 is CASSLDLGTGELFF. The CDR3, as DNA: TGTGCCAGCAGTTTAGACCTAGGTACCGGGGAGCTGTTTTTT.

The V call is TRBV2, the J call TRBJ1-2, with D hard to call. Germline-derived CDR1 and CDR2 are SNHLY and FYNNEI. Trimming removed 6 bases from V and 2 bases from J, with 16 bases in between. The CDR3 runs to 15 residues. CDR3 loop: CASSSTSHVNYGYTF. Here the CDR3 DNA reads TGTGCCAGCAGCAGTACCAGTCACGTGAACTATGGCTACACCTTC.

The CDR3 region has the DNA TGCGCCAGCGAGGGAAGATTGACAGATACGCAGTATTTT. It is translated as CASEGRLTDTQYF. The V and J genes are TRBV10-2 and TRBJ2-3; D may be TRBD2 (5 bases). CDR3 length equals 13 residues. Germline assignment: CDR1 WSHSY and CDR2 SAAADI. V lost 8 bases, J lost 3 bases, and 12 bases lay in between.

The chain combines TRBV13 with TRBJ2-7; 8 bases agree with TRBD1. This CDR3 contains 14 residues. The ends lost 4 bases at V and 3 bases at J; junction bases unmatched: 5. The germline V gene encodes CDR1 PRHDT and CDR2 FYEKMQ (reference sequence). CDR3 in DNA: TGTGCCAGCAGCTCATCTGACAGGGGCTACGAGCAGTACTTC. Protein sequence: CASSSSDRGYEQYF.

There are a few counts of this clone. The chain combines TRBV5-1 with TRBJ2-1; perhaps TRBD2 as D (6 bases). Looked up from germline, CDR1 is SGHRS and CDR2 is YFSETQ. With 1 base removed from V and 3 bases from J, the gap between germline ends came to 11 bases. The CDR3 sequence is 15 residues long. The CDR3 DNA reads as TGCGCCAGCAGCTTGTCAAACGGGAGCTACAATGAGCAGTTCTTC. Protein sequence: CASSLSNGSYNEQFF.

The chain has TRBV2 and TRBJ1-5, with 7 bases identical to TRBD1. Germline V gene sequence: CDR1 SNHLY, CDR2 FYNNEI. This CDR3 contains 14 residues. V dropped 6 bases and J dropped 2; count of bases not matched to a gene: 4. CDR3 residues: CASSHTGGNQPQHF. In DNA form, the CDR3 reads TGTGCCAGCAGCCATACAGGGGGCAATCAGCCCCAGCATTTT.

V and J are TRBV9 and TRBJ2-7; D is uncertain. This CDR3 contains 15 residues. Germline V gene data show CDR1 as SGDLS and CDR2 as YYNGEE. The V gene lost 1 base and the J gene lost 1 base, with 12 bases spanning the gap. The CDR3 region is CASSVRPGLSYEQYF. The CDR3 nucleotides are TGTGCCAGCAGCGTACGCCCAGGCTTGTCCTACGAGCAGTACTTC.

The chain recombines TRBV27 with TRBJ1-5; D is uncertain. CDR3 size: 13 residues. V lost 0 bases to trimming and J lost 12 bases, with 12 bases between them. Germline CDR1 is MNHEY and CDR2 is SMNVEV (reference sequence). In DNA, the CDR3 is TGTGCCAGCAGTTTATCTTCGTCGGTAGGCCAGCATTTT. This gives the protein CASSLSSSVGQHF.

The rearrangement links TRBV10-2 to TRBJ2-4; either TRBD1 or TRBD2 may fit D (5 bases each). CDR3 length equals 16 residues. Deletions cut 0 bases from V and 3 bases from J, with 12 bases between. From germline, CDR1 is WSHSY and CDR2 SAAADI. CDR3 DNA: TGCGCCAGCAGTGAGTCTGGGGGAAGAGTCAAAAACATTCAGTACTTC. It specifies CASSESGGRVKNIQYF.

This rearrangement joins TRBV28 to TRBJ2-1; D is uncertain. The CDR3 loop spans 16 amino acids. Germline V gives CDR1 MDHEN, CDR2 SYDVKM. The ends were cut back, 5 bases at V and 2 bases at J, with 16 bases in the middle. CDR3: CASSPRHRFTYNEQFF. The CDR3 DNA reads TGTGCCAGCAGTCCACGACACCGATTCACCTACAATGAGCAGTTCTTC.

The chain links TRBV15 to TRBJ2-1; TRBD2 is a possible D gene (5 bases). V lost 3 bases and J lost 7, with 16 bases in between. Germline V CDR1 and CDR2: LNHNV, YYDKDF (reference sequence). This CDR3 region has 15 residues. CDR3 loop: CATSSGMWFGNEQFF. For the CDR3, the DNA is TGTGCCACCAGCAGCGGGATGTGGTTCGGGAATGAGCAGTTCTTC. Full variable domain (outside the CDR3, taken from reference TRBV15 and TRBJ2-1): DAMVIQNPRYQVTQFGKPVTLSCSQTLNHNVMYWYQQKSSQAPKLLFHYYDKDFNNEADTPDNFQSRRPNTSFCFLDIRSPGLGDTAMYLCATSSGMWFGNEQFFGPGTRLTVL.

This chain uses TRBV28 with TRBJ2-7, with a possible D match to TRBD2 (6 bases). V was pared by 3 bases and J by 2 bases, with 14 bases between. The CDR3 is made up of 15 amino acids. Germline V lookup: CDR1 MDHEN, CDR2 SYDVKM. CDR3 coding DNA: TGTGCCAGCAGTTTTGAACTAGCCCCAACCTACGAGCAGTACTTC. Its protein is CASSFELAPTYEQYF.

The chain couples TRBV7-9 to TRBJ2-7; D uncertain. This CDR3 spans 13 amino acids. Trimming left V 1 base short and J 6 bases short, with 10 bases between. The germline CDR1 and CDR2 sequences are SEHNR and FQNEAQ (reference sequence). CDR3 residues: CASSLGYRAEQYF. CDR3 bases: TGTGCCAGCAGCTTAGGATATCGAGCCGAGCAGTACTTC.

This clone was picked up one time. The chain combines TRBV5-8 with TRBJ2-7, with D possibly being TRBD1 (5 bases). Germline V gene lookup returns CDR1 SGHTS and CDR2 YDEGEE. The CDR3 spans 13 residues. Deletions cut 0 bases from V and 5 bases from J, with 9 bases between. CDR3: CASSLGGGDEQYF. Here the CDR3 DNA reads TGTGCCAGCAGCTTGGGGGGCGGCGACGAGCAGTACTTC.

The chain recombines TRBV2 with TRBJ1-1; 8 bases are shared with TRBD1. Germline V CDR1 and CDR2: SNHLY, FYNNEI. This CDR3 spans 14 amino acids. The V and J ends lost 2 bases and 6 bases, in that order; junction bases with no gene match: 5. CDR3 DNA: TGTGCCAGCAGTGAAAGCTGGACAGGGCCTGAAGCTTTCTTT. The encoded protein is CASSESWTGPEAFF.

The rearrangement uses TRBV21-1 and TRBJ2-3; the D call TRBD2 from the table was never checked on the DNA. TRBV21-1 is annotated as a pseudogene. The CDR3 extends over 20 amino acids. DNA of the CDR3: TGTGCCAGCAGCAGGGGGGGACGGACTAGCGGGAGGCAACCTGGGGATACGCAGTATTTT. This gives the protein CASSRGGRTSGRQPGDTQYF.

The chain has TRBV27 and TRBJ2-7; D uncertain. This CDR3 region has 13 residues. V was trimmed by 3 bases and J by 6 bases, leaving 12 bases between them. CDR1 is MNHEY, CDR2 SMNVEV, per germline (reference sequence). The CDR3 coding sequence is TGTGCCAGCAGTTTGGGGTGGCGCCTCGAGCAGTACTTC. Protein product: CASSLGWRLEQYF.

This clone was recorded once. J is TRBJ1-2 and V is TRBV27, with D maybe TRBD1 (5 bases). CDR3 length: 16 amino acids. Trimming cost V 0 bases and J 4 bases, with 15 bases left between them. Germline CDR1 MNHEY, CDR2 SMNVEV (reference sequence). The CDR3 bases are TGTGCCAGCAGTTTATCGGTGGGACCGCGCCTCTATGGCTACACCTTC. This gives the protein CASSLSVGPRLYGYTF.

The V call is TRBV15, the J call TRBJ2-3, with 8 bases identical to TRBD2. V dropped 4 bases and J dropped 1; count of bases not matched to a gene: 4. The length of the CDR3 is 15 residues. The germline CDR1 and CDR2 sequences are LNHNV and YYDKDF (reference sequence). As DNA, the CDR3 is TGTGCCACCAGCAATAGCGGGATCCGCACAGATACGCAGTATTTT. Its protein product is CATSNSGIRTDTQYF.